Sequencing of this T cell receptor beta chain was carried out in a study of identical twins. Trimming cost V 4 bases and J 5 bases, with 15 bases left between them. Germline lookup yields CDR1 SQVTM and CDR2 ANQGSEA. CDR3 length equals 14 residues. Each CDR3 protein gets one entry after TCRdb re-called the 5' RACE reads with MiXCR. The table shows about 240,000 distinct CDR3 sequences, with roughly 13% occurring only once. This sample was shared with a second study, whose subject was yellow fever vaccine responses in identical twins.

The specimen was memory (CD45RO+) T cells sorted from blood. The rearrangement links TRBV29-1 to TRBJ2-1; D possibly uses TRBD1 or TRBD2 (5 bases each). This TCR was recovered from a woman under 30 in good health. Here the CDR3 DNA reads TGCAGCGTTGTCAGAGAGGGGATACACAATGAGCAGTTCTTC. Its protein is CSVVREGIHNEQFF.